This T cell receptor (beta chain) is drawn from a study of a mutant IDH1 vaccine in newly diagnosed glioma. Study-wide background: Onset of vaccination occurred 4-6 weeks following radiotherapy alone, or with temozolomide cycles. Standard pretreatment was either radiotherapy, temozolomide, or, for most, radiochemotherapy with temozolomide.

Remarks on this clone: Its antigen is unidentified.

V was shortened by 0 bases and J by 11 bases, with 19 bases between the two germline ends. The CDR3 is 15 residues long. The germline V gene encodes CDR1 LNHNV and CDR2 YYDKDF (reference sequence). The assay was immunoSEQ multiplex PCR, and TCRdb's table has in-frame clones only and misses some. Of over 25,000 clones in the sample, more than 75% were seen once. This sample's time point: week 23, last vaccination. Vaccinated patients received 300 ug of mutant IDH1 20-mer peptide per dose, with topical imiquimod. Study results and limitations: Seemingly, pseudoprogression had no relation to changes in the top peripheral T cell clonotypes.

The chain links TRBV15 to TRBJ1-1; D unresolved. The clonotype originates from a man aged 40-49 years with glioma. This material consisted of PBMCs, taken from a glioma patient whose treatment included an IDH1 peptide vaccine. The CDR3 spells CATSRDLVVGPAAFF. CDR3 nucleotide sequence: TGTGCCACCAGCAGAGATCTAGTAGTCGGCCCGGCGGCTTTCTTT.